This paragraph reports one T cell receptor (beta chain). Assay: immunoSEQ multiplex PCR; the TCRdb copy retains only in-frame clones and omits some. The table shows roughly 80,000 clones, with roughly 95% occurring only once. These data come from a study of technical replicates of blood from a handful of donors. Losses at the gene ends were 0 bases for V and 4 bases for J; bases not matched to a gene: 7. The germline V gene encodes CDR1 LGHNA and CDR2 YSLEER. There are 17 residues in the CDR3. The sequenced material came from T cells isolated from PBMCs. This TCR derives from a human donor in good health. The chain couples TRBV4-3 to TRBJ2-1; 9 bases line up with TRBD2. The CDR3 is CASSQDLAGPEYNEQFF. CDR3 in DNA: TGCGCCAGCAGCCAAGACCTAGCGGGGCCTGAGTACAATGAGCAGTTCTTC.